The rows below give T cell receptor beta chains drawn from one sample of a study of cytomegalovirus exposure and HLA in healthy donors. Data came from immunoSEQ multiplex PCR; TCRdb stores just in-frame clones and leaves some out. The table lists about 170,000 clones, 84% of them singletons, with around 4.8% in the top ten. Sequencing used PBMCs. All receptors derive from a girl aged 10 to 17 in good health and CMV-seropositive. Each CDR3 is given with its conserved first and last residue.

V	J	CDR3
TRBV2	TRBJ1-4	CASSWDRADSTNEKLFF
TRBV2	TRBJ1-1	CASSPGNTEAFF
TRBV13	TRBJ2-5	CASSFLRGGGEETQYF
TRBV27	TRBJ1-2	CASSSYRGYGYTF
TRBV9	TRBJ2-5	CASSVGGRGGQETQYF
TRBV4-2	TRBJ1-5	CASSQGSETGVQPQHF
TRBV5-1	TRBJ1-4	CASSSGVPNEKLFF
TRBV5-4	TRBJ2-3	CASSLRLAGTDTQYF
TRBV10-1	TRBJ1-1	CASSADRVGAFF
TRBV15	TRBJ1-1	CATSRDRGSSEAFF
TRBV18	TRBJ2-2	CASSDKVTNTGELFF
TRBV6-6	TRBJ2-2	CASRSSGSNTGELFF
TRBV6-5	TRBJ2-7	CASRGTESYEQYF
TRBV11-2	TRBJ1-4	CASSLATWTGGEKLFF
TRBV15	TRBJ1-5	CATSRDRGLAAQPQHF
TRBV28	TRBJ2-7	CASREDRQGSYEQYF
TRBV27	TRBJ2-7	CASSRTGPYEQYF
TRBV2	TRBJ2-1	CASRGLAGLASNEQFF
TRBV9	TRBJ2-7	CASSVGAGSSYEQYF
TRBV15	TRBJ1-2	CATSSELNYGYTF
TRBV7-9	TRBJ2-5	CASSPRTGWDQETQYF
TRBV6-5	TRBJ1-2	CASSYTPDRVYGYTF
TRBV7-9	TRBJ2-1	CASSSGRQGGYNEQFF
TRBV6-5	TRBJ2-3	CASSAGGDTQYF
TRBV13	TRBJ2-5	CASSPRGQGLAQYF
TRBV9	TRBJ1-3	CASSVDPGGSGNTIYF
TRBV9	TRBJ2-2	CASSVGGNTGELFF
TRBV5-1	.	CASHKYDGQSSYEQYF
TRBV18	TRBJ2-3	CASSPLGTDTQYF
TRBV13	TRBJ1-6	CASSSDRANSPLHF
TRBV2	TRBJ1-1	CASSGMGHVNLNTEAFF
TRBV14	TRBJ1-1	CASSQIPRGEAFF
TRBV5-1	TRBJ2-1	CASSLSGGGHNEQFF
TRBV30	TRBJ2-1	CACAAGGASYNEQFF
TRBV6-1	TRBJ1-6	CASSEVNANSPLHF
TRBV6-1	TRBJ2-7	CASLLRDRGYEQYF
TRBV6-5	TRBJ1-1	CASSLGQRFVAEAFF
TRBV2	TRBJ2-3	CASSEVTSGLSTDTQYF
TRBV5-4	TRBJ1-2	CASSTGQGLYYGYTF
TRBV4-1	TRBJ2-1	CASSQEHGLVYEQFF
TRBV30	TRBJ1-5	CAWSRDRGDQPQHF
TRBV2	TRBJ1-1	CASSDRVMNTEAFF
TRBV28	TRBJ2-7	CASSPSDRDSDEQYF
TRBV20-1	TRBJ2-7	CSARTGGEQYF
TRBV5-1	TRBJ2-2	CASSLRLDTGELFF
TRBV5-1	TRBJ1-2	CASTPDRANYGYTF
TRBV10-1	TRBJ1-1	CASSEVPGLAAFF
TRBV5-4	TRBJ2-7	CASSSPDRDVKYF
TRBV7-6	TRBJ2-1	CASSRLASPFEEQFF
TRBV10-1	TRBJ1-5	CASREQGRESNQPQHF
TRBV7-8	TRBJ1-1	CASSPDPLRQVAEAFF
TRBV19	TRBJ1-1	CASTHEVANTEAFF
TRBV4-1	TRBJ1-2	CASSQEGTGANYGYTF
TRBV27	TRBJ1-2	CASTPGTGGDYGYTF
TRBV11-2	TRBJ2-1	CASSWSLYGQGYNEQFF
TRBV19	TRBJ2-3	CASSIDDINTDTQYF
TRBV27	TRBJ2-5	CASSFIRSKFQTQYF
TRBV21-1	TRBJ1-1	CASVQGTGTEAFF
TRBV20-1	TRBJ2-7	CSAGTDYEQYF
TRBV5-1	TRBJ1-4	CASSFSATNEKLFF